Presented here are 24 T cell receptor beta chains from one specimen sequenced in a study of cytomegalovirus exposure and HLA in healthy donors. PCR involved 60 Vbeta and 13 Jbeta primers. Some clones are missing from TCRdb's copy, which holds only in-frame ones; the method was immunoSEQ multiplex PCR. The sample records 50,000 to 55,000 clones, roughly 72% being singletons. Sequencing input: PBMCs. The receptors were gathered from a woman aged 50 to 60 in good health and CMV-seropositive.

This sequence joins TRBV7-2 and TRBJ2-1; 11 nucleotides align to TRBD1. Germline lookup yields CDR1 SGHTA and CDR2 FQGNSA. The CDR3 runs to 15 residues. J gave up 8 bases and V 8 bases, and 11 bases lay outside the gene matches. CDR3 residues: CASGRRDRGSHEQFF. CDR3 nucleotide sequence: TGTGCCAGCGGCCGCCGGGACAGGGGGAGTCATGAGCAGTTCTTC.

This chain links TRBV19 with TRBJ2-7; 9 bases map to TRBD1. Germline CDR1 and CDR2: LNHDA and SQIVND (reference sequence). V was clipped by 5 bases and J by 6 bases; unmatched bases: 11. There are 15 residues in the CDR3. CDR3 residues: CASSAPGQGGTEQYF. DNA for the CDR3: TGTGCCAGTAGTGCCCCGGGACAGGGAGGGACCGAGCAGTACTTC.

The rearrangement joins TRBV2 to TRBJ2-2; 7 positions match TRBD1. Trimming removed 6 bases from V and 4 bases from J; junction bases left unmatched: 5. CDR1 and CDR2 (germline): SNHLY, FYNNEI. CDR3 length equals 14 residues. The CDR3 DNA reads TGTGCCAGCAGCGACAGGGAGCTCACCGGGGAGCTGTTTTTT. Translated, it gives CASSDRELTGELFF.

The CDR3 region has the DNA TGTGCCAGCAGCCTTAGCGGGAGCTTCACAGATACGCAGTATTTT. Translating it yields CASSLSGSFTDTQYF. The J gene is TRBJ2-3, the V gene TRBV13; 9 bases map to TRBD2. The V segment lost 5 bases and the J segment 2 bases; nucleotides outside the gene matches: 5. This CDR3 comprises 15 residues. The V gene's germline CDR1 is PRHDT and CDR2 FYEKMQ (reference sequence).

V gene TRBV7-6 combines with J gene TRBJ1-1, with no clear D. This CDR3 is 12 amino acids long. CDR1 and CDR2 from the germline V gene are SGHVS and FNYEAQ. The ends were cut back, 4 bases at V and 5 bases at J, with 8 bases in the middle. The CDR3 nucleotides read TGTGCCAGCAGCTCAGGTAGAACTGAAGCTTTCTTT. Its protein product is CASSSGRTEAFF.

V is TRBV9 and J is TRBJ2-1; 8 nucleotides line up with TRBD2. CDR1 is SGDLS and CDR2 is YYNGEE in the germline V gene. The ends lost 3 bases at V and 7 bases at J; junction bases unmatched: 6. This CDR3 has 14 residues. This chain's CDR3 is CASSGGLGGNEQFF. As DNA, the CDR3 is TGTGCCAGCAGCGGGGGACTAGGAGGAAATGAGCAGTTCTTC.

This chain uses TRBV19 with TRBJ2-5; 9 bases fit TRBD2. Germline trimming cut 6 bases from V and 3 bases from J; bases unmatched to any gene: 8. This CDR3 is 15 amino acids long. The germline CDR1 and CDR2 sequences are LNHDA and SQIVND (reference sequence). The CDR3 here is CASRRAGGSEETQYF. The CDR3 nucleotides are TGTGCCAGTAGACGAGCGGGGGGCTCGGAAGAGACCCAGTACTTC.

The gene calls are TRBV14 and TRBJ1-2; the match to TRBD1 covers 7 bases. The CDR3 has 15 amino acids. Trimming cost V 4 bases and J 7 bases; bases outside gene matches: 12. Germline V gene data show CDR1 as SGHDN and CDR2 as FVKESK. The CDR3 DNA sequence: TGTGCCAGCAGCCCTACGACGACAGGGAGCGGTGGCTACACCTTC. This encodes CASSPTTTGSGGYTF.

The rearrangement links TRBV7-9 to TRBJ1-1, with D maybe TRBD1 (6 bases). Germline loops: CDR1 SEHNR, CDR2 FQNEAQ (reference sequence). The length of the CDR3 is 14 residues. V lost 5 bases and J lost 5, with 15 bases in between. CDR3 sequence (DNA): TGTGCCAGCAGCCTCGGTGACAGGCCTACTGAAGCTTTCTTT. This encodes CASSLGDRPTEAFF. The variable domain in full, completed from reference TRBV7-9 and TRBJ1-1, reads DTGVSQNPRHKITKRGQNVTFRCDPISEHNRLYWYRQTLGQGPEFLTYFQNEAQLEKSRLLSDRFSAERPKGSFSTLEIQRTEQGDSAMYLCASSLGDRPTEAFFGQGTRLTVV.

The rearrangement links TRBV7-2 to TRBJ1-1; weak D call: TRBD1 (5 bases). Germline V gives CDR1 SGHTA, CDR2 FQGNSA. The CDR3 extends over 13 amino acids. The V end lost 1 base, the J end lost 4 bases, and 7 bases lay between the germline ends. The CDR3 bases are TGTGCCAGCAGCTTAGGCGGGGGCACTGAAGCTTTCTTT. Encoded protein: CASSLGGGTEAFF.

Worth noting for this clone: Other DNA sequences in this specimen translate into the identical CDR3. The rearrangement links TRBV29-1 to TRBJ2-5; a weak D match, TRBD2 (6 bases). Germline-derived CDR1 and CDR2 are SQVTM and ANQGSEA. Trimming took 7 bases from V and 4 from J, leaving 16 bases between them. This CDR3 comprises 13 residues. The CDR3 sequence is CSATAGSLETQYF. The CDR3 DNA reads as TGCAGCGCCACGGCGGGGTCTCTAGAGACCCAGTACTTC.

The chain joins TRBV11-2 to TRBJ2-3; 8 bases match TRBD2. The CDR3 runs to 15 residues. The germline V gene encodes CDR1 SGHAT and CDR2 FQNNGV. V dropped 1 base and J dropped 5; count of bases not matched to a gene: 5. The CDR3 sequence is CASSLAGGPLDTQYF. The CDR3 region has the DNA TGTGCCAGCAGCTTAGCGGGAGGGCCTCTAGATACGCAGTATTTT.

The CDR3 protein is CASSLAEGGNEKLFF. The CDR3 DNA reads as TGCGCCAGCAGCTTGGCCGAGGGAGGAAATGAAAAACTGTTTTTT. This chain joins TRBV5-1 and TRBJ1-4; D is undetermined. The V gene's germline CDR1 is SGHRS and CDR2 YFSETQ. The ends were cut back, 0 bases at V and 5 bases at J, with 11 bases in the middle. The CDR3 sequence is 15 residues long.

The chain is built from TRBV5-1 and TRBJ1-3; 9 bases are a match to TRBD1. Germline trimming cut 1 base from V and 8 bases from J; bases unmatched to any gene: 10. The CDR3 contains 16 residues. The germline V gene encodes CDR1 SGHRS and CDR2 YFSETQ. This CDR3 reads CASSLSPGQGRDTIYF. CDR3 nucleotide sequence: TGCGCCAGCAGCTTGTCTCCGGGACAGGGACGAGACACCATATATTTT.

This CDR3 reads CASSLGRGMNTEAFF. In DNA, the CDR3 is TGTGCCAGCAGCTTGGGCCGCGGTATGAACACTGAAGCTTTCTTT. The chain links TRBV5-4 to TRBJ1-1; the D is unclear. Germline CDR1 SGHNT, CDR2 YYREEE (reference sequence). The CDR3 extends over 15 amino acids. The germline V and J ends were trimmed by 0 bases and 0 bases, with 9 bases remaining between them.

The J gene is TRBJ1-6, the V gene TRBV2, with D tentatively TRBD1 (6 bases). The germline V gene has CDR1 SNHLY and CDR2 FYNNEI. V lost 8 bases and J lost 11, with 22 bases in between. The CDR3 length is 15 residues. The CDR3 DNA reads TGTGCCAGCGCTCCGACCCTTGGGGGGGCCCCACCCCTCCACTTT. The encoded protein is CASAPTLGGAPPLHF. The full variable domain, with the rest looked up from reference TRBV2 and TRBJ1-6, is EPEVTQTPSHQVTQMGQEVILRCVPISNHLYFYWYRQILGQKVEFLVSFYNNEISEKSEIFDDQFSVERPDGSNFTLKIRSTKLEDSAMYFCASAPTLGGAPPLHFGNGTRLTVT.

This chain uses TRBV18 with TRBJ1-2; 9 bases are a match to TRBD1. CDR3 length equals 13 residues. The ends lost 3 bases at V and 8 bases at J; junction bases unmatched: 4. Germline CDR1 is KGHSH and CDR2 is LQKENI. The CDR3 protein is CASSPGQGWGYTF. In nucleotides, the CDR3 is TGTGCCAGCTCACCGGGACAGGGATGGGGCTACACCTTC.

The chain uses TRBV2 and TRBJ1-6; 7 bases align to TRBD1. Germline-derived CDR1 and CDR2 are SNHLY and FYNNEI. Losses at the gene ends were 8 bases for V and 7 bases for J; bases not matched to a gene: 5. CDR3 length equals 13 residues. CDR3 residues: CASRGQQNSPLHF. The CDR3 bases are TGTGCCAGCCGGGGACAGCAAAATTCACCCCTCCACTTT.

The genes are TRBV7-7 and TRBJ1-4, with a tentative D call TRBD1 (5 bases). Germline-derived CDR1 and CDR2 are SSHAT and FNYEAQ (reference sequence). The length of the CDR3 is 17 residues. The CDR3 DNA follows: TGTGCTAGCGCCCGACCCGTGGCGGGGGAGACTAATGAAAAACTGTTTTTT. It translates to CASARPVAGETNEKLFF.

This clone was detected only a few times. The CDR3 is CASKRTDEAFF. CDR3 coding DNA: TGTGCCAGCAAGCGGACAGATGAAGCTTTCTTT. The chain employs TRBV6-1 and TRBJ1-1, with TRBD1 as a possible D gene (6 bases). Trimming took 7 bases from V and 7 from J, leaving 10 bases between them. CDR3 length: 11 residues. CDR1 is MNHNS and CDR2 is SASEGT in the germline V gene.

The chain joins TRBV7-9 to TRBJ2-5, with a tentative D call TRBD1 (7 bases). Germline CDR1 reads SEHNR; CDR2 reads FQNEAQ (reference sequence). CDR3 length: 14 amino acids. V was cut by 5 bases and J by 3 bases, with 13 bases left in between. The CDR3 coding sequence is TGTGCCAGCAGCCGCGGGACAGAAGAAGAGACCCAGTACTTC. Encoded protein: CASSRGTEEETQYF.

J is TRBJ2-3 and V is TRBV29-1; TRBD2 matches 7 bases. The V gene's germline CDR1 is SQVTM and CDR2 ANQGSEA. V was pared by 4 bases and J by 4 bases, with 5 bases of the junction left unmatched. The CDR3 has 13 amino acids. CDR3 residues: CSVAGREPDTQYF. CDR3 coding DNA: TGCAGCGTTGCAGGGCGGGAGCCAGATACGCAGTATTTT.

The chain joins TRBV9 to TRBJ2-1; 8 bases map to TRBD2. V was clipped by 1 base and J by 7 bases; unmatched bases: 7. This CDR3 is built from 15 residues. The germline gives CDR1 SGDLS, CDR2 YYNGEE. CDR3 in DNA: TGTGCCAGCAGCGTACAAGCGGGAGTCAGAAATGAGCAGTTCTTC. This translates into CASSVQAGVRNEQFF. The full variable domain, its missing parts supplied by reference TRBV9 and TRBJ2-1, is DSGVTQTPKHLITATGQRVTLRCSPRSGDLSVYWYQQSLDQGLQFLIQYYNGEERAKGNILERFSAQQFPDLHSELNLSSLELGDSALYFCASSVQAGVRNEQFFGPGTRLTVL.

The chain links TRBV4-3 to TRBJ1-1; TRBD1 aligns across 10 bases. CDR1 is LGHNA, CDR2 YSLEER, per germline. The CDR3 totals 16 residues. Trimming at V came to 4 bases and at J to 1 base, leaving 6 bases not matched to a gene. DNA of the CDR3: TGCGCCAGCAGCCCAAGTTGGACAGGGGGGAACACTGAAGCTTTCTTT. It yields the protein CASSPSWTGGNTEAFF.